This TCR beta chain appears in the sequencing data of a study of a mutant IDH1 vaccine in newly diagnosed glioma. Overall study: The study gave patients eight vaccinations in weeks 1, 3, 5, 7, 11, 15, 19, 23. Sex among treated patients split about 62% male, roughly 40% female; mean age was roughly 40 years. It was radiotherapy, temozolomide, or both that patients received previously, with most receiving both. Findings and caveats of the study: Among all patients, vaccine-induced immune responses occurred in roughly 93%.

Time point specified: week 11, during vaccination. One vaccine dose held 300 ug of mutant IDH1 20-mer peptide and came with topical imiquimod. The protocol was immunoSEQ multiplex PCR, while the TCRdb copy is restricted to in-frame clones and leaves out a portion. The sample holds 50,000 to 65,000 clones; 90% to 95% are singletons and the top ten take approximately 2.5%. A remark on this clone: Its antigen is not known.

Trimming left V 2 bases short and J 3 bases short, with 14 bases between. The CDR3 extends over 15 amino acids. Looked up from germline, CDR1 is MNHEY and CDR2 is SMNVEV (reference sequence). This rearrangement joins TRBV27 to TRBJ2-7; possible D gene TRBD1, 6 bases. This sample comprised PBMCs, obtained from a glioma patient whose treatment included an IDH1 peptide vaccine. This clonotype originated in a man aged 45-65 years with glioma. The CDR3 coding sequence is TGTGCCAGCAGTTTAGGTTACAGGGAGATCTACGAGCAGTACTTC. Translation: CASSLGYREIYEQYF.